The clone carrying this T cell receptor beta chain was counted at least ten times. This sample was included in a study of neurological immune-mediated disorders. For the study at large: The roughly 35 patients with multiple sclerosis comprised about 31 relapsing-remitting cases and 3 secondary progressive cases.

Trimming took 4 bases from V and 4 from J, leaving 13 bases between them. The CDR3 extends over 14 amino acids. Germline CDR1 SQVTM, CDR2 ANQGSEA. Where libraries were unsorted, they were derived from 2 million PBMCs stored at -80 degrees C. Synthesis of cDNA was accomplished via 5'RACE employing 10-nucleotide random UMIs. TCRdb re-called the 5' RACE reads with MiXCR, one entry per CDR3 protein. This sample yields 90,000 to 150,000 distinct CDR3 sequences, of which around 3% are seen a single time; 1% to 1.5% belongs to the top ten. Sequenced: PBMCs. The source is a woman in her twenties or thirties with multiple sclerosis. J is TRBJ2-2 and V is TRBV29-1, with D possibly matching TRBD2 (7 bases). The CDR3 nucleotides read TGCAGCGTTGGGGCGGGGGCTCTCACCGGGGAGCTGTTTTTT. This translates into CSVGAGALTGELFF.